This is a list of T cell receptor beta chains from one sample in a study of blood T cell repertoires in COVID-19. Sequencing was performed with immunoSEQ multiplex PCR; in TCRdb, only in-frame clones are kept and a portion is missing. The repertoire consists of some 110,000 clones, with over 75% occurring once and the leading ten covering 16%. Sequences were obtained from peripheral blood. These receptor sequences come from a man aged 60 to 75 with active or convalescent COVID-19. Each CDR3 is given with its conserved first and last residue. A D gene is named only where the DNA matches it firmly. Size values are once, few and many counts, or a class for expanded clones, and some rows have none.

size: NA; D: TRBD2; J: TRBJ2-2; V: TRBV27; CDR3: CASSSWGLAGGFSTGELFF; DNA: TGTGCCAGCAGTTCCTGGGGACTAGCGGGAGGTTTTAGCACCGGGGAGCTGTTTTTT
size: NA; D: NA; J: TRBJ2-7; V: TRBV7-2; CDR3: CASSLDSQLTYEQYF; DNA: TGTGCCAGCAGCTTAGACAGCCAACTCACCTACGAGCAGTACTTC
size: once; D: NA; J: TRBJ1-5; V: TRBV28; CDR3: CASSPRGGGSNQPQHF; DNA: TGTGCCAGCAGTCCCCGGGGAGGTGGCAGCAATCAGCCCCAGCATTTT
size: NA; D: TRBD2; J: TRBJ2-1; V: TRBV7-2; CDR3: CASSSRTSGSQVGEQFF; DNA: TGTGCCAGCAGCTCCCGGACTAGCGGGAGCCAGGTGGGTGAGCAGTTCTTC
size: NA; D: TRBD1; J: TRBJ1-1; V: TRBV5-1; CDR3: CASKGQVGTEAFF; DNA: TGCGCCAGCAAGGGACAGGTGGGCACTGAAGCTTTCTTT
size: few; D: NA; J: TRBJ2-7; V: TRBV7-6; CDR3: CASSLADSSYEQYF; DNA: TGTGCCAGCAGCTTGGCCGACAGCTCCTACGAGCAGTACTTC
size: once; D: NA; J: TRBJ2-1; V: TRBV7-3; CDR3: CASSLRYRDNEQFF; DNA: TGTGCCAGCAGCCTAAGATACAGGGATAATGAGCAGTTCTTC
size: NA; D: TRBD1; J: TRBJ2-7; V: TRBV28; CDR3: CASITTGAYEQYF; DNA: TGTGCCAGCATAACTACAGGGGCCTACGAGCAGTACTTC
size: NA; D: NA; J: TRBJ1-2; V: TRBV6-5; CDR3: CASSNRGSYGYTF; DNA: TGTGCCAGCAGTAATCGGGGGAGCTATGGCTACACCTTC
size: NA; D: TRBD2; J: TRBJ2-3; V: TRBV30; CDR3: CAWSVAGRFSTDTQYF; DNA: TGTGCCTGGAGTGTAGCGGGACGTTTCTCCACAGATACGCAGTATTTT
size: NA; D: NA; J: TRBJ2-1; V: TRBV4-2; CDR3: CASTLGAGVFNEQFF; DNA: TGTGCCAGCACCCTGGGGGCGGGAGTTTTCAATGAACAGTTCTTC
size: NA; D: TRBD2; J: TRBJ2-7; V: TRBV11-3; CDR3: CASSFGLAGADEQYF; DNA: TGTGCCAGCAGCTTCGGACTAGCGGGAGCCGACGAGCAGTACTTC
size: once; D: TRBD1; J: TRBJ1-1; V: TRBV13; CDR3: CASSQDRGSTEAFF; DNA: TGTGCCAGCAGCCAGGACAGGGGGAGCACTGAAGCTTTCTTT
size: NA; D: TRBD1; J: TRBJ2-7; V: TRBV29-1; CDR3: CSVANYLGQVIYEQYF; DNA: TGCAGCGTTGCAAACTACTTGGGACAGGTTATCTACGAGCAGTACTTC
size: NA; D: NA; J: TRBJ1-1; V: TRBV9; CDR3: CASSEGGGTEAFF; DNA: TGTGCCAGCAGCGAAGGAGGAGGCACTGAAGCTTTCTTT
size: NA; D: NA; J: TRBJ1-4; V: TRBV18; CDR3: CASSPGEANEKLFF; DNA: TGTGCCAGCTCACCAGGGGAGGCTAATGAAAAACTGTTTTTT
size: NA; D: TRBD1; J: TRBJ1-6; V: TRBV28; CDR3: CASSLPGTGNSPLHF; DNA: TGTGCCAGCAGTTTACCCGGGACAGGGAATTCACCCCTCCACTTT
size: NA; D: NA; J: TRBJ1-1; V: TRBV7-2; CDR3: CASEGRPNTEAFF; DNA: TGTGCCAGTGAGGGTAGGCCGAACACTGAAGCTTTCTTT
size: NA; D: TRBD2; J: TRBJ2-1; V: TRBV9; CDR3: CASSVGPSGSVGNEQFF; DNA: TGTGCCAGCAGCGTAGGCCCTAGCGGTTCCGTGGGCAATGAGCAGTTCTTC
size: few; D: NA; J: TRBJ2-7; V: TRBV6-5; CDR3: CASRSMEGFSYEQYF; DNA: TGTGCCAGCAGATCCATGGAGGGCTTCTCCTACGAGCAGTACTTC
size: NA; D: NA; J: TRBJ1-1; V: TRBV28; CDR3: CASSFAGPPLPFF; DNA: TGTGCCAGCAGTTTTGCAGGTCCCCCGTTGCCCTTCTTT
size: NA; D: NA; J: TRBJ1-1; V: TRBV5-1; CDR3: CASSWQGNTEAFF; DNA: TGCGCCAGCAGCTGGCAGGGGAACACTGAAGCTTTCTTT
size: NA; D: NA; J: TRBJ1-1; V: TRBV5-1; CDR3: CASSLFGQRNTEAFF; DNA: TGCGCCAGCAGCTTGTTTGGACAGAGGAACACTGAAGCTTTCTTT
size: once; D: NA; J: TRBJ2-5; V: TRBV19; CDR3: CATGQSTAQETQYF; DNA: TGTGCCACCGGCCAATCGACTGCACAAGAGACCCAGTACTTC
size: NA; D: NA; J: TRBJ2-7; V: TRBV3-1/TRBV3-2; CDR3: CASSLGDGPYEQYF; DNA: TGTGCCAGCAGCCTCGGAGATGGCCCTTACGAGCAGTACTTC
size: NA; D: NA; J: TRBJ1-5; V: TRBV13; CDR3: CASSLSGYSNQPQHF; DNA: TGTGCCAGCAGCTTATCAGGGTATAGCAATCAGCCCCAGCATTTT
size: NA; D: NA; J: TRBJ1-3; V: TRBV11-2; CDR3: CASSPRRGRANTIYF; DNA: TGTGCCAGCAGCCCAAGGAGGGGCCGGGCAAACACCATATATTTT
size: NA; D: TRBD1; J: TRBJ2-2; V: TRBV19; CDR3: CAIGPPGQRLTGELFF; DNA: TGTGCCATCGGGCCCCCGGGACAGAGACTTACCGGGGAGCTGTTTTTT
size: NA; D: NA; J: TRBJ1-4; V: TRBV11-1; CDR3: CASSSDTSNEKLFF; DNA: TGTGCCAGCAGTTCGGACACCTCTAATGAAAAACTGTTTTTT
size: NA; D: TRBD2; J: TRBJ2-3; V: TRBV12-5; CDR3: CASGLRLAGDEDTQYF; DNA: TGTGCTAGTGGTTTGAGACTAGCGGGGGATGAAGATACGCAGTATTTT
size: NA; D: NA; J: TRBJ1-1; V: TRBV15; CDR3: CATSRDQGTEAFF; DNA: TGTGCCACCAGCAGAGATCAGGGGACTGAAGCTTTCTTT
size: NA; D: TRBD1; J: TRBJ1-2; V: TRBV30; CDR3: CAWNLGTDYGYTF; DNA: TGTGCCTGGAACCTAGGGACAGATTATGGCTACACCTTC
size: NA; D: NA; J: TRBJ2-7; V: TRBV5-1; CDR3: CASRIDRGGGEQYF; DNA: TGCGCCAGCAGGATCGACAGGGGAGGGGGCGAGCAGTACTTC
size: NA; D: NA; J: TRBJ1-1; V: TRBV28; CDR3: CASSPPGQLEAFF; DNA: TGTGCCAGCAGTCCTCCCGGACAGCTTGAAGCTTTCTTT
size: NA; D: TRBD1; J: TRBJ1-1; V: TRBV28; CDR3: CASIGWGRGQAFF; DNA: TGTGCCAGCATTGGGTGGGGCAGGGGGCAAGCTTTCTTT
size: few; D: TRBD2; J: TRBJ2-5; V: TRBV27; CDR3: CASSPKLAGIETQYF; DNA: TGTGCCAGCAGCCCTAAACTAGCGGGGATCGAGACCCAGTACTTC
size: NA; D: NA; J: TRBJ2-1; V: TRBV11-1; CDR3: CASSSGAARYNEQFF; DNA: TGTGCCAGCAGCTCCGGCGCGGCTCGCTACAATGAGCAGTTCTTC
size: NA; D: TRBD2; J: TRBJ2-7; V: TRBV7-6; CDR3: CASSLARGGTSGREQYF; DNA: TGTGCCAGCAGCTTAGCCCGGGGGGGGACTAGCGGTCGAGAGCAGTACTTC
size: NA; D: TRBD1; J: TRBJ2-5; V: TRBV28; CDR3: CASTNTPGQQETQYF; DNA: TGTGCCAGCACCAATACCCCGGGACAGCAAGAGACCCAGTACTTC
size: NA; D: NA; J: TRBJ2-1; V: TRBV5-6; CDR3: CASSLVPAGEQFF; DNA: TGTGCCAGCAGCTTGGTCCCCGCGGGGGAGCAGTTCTTC
size: NA; D: NA; J: TRBJ2-7; V: TRBV2; CDR3: CASRLKGGYEQYF; DNA: TGTGCCAGTCGACTAAAAGGGGGTTACGAGCAGTACTTC
size: NA; D: NA; J: TRBJ2-7; V: TRBV6-5; CDR3: CASSKEAGLLNEQYF; DNA: TGTGCCAGCAGTAAGGAGGCGGGACTTCTGAACGAGCAGTACTTC
size: NA; D: NA; J: TRBJ2-7; V: TRBV3-1/TRBV3-2; CDR3: CASSTVGEQYF; DNA: TGTGCCAGCAGCACGGTTGGCGAGCAGTACTTC
size: NA; D: TRBD1; J: TRBJ2-1; V: TRBV18; CDR3: CASSSRGQGSYNEQFF; DNA: TGTGCCAGCTCATCCAGGGGACAGGGATCCTACAATGAGCAGTTCTTC
size: once; D: NA; J: TRBJ1-4; V: TRBV19; CDR3: CASKRRGGDEKLFF; DNA: TGTGCCAGTAAAAGGCGGGGTGGGGACGAAAAACTGTTTTTT
size: NA; D: NA; J: TRBJ2-1; V: TRBV7-9; CDR3: CASSSRGPQAGEQFF; DNA: TGTGCCAGCAGCTCGCGGGGACCTCAAGCGGGTGAGCAGTTCTTC
size: many; D: TRBD1; J: TRBJ1-2; V: TRBV11-2; CDR3: CASSPPYGAGGNYGYTF; DNA: TGTGCCAGCAGCCCACCTTATGGGGCAGGGGGTAACTATGGCTACACCTTC
size: NA; D: TRBD1; J: TRBJ2-1; V: TRBV7-2; CDR3: CASSSDRVSYNEQFF; DNA: TGTGCCAGCAGCTCAGACAGGGTCTCTTACAATGAGCAGTTCTTC
size: few; D: TRBD2; J: TRBJ2-2; V: TRBV7-2; CDR3: CASSSTSGKTGELFF; DNA: TGTGCCAGCAGCTCCACTAGCGGGAAGACCGGGGAGCTGTTTTTT
size: NA; D: TRBD2; J: TRBJ2-7; V: TRBV11-3; CDR3: CASSLASGRADEQYF; DNA: TGTGCCAGCAGCTTAGCAAGCGGGAGGGCCGACGAGCAGTACTTC
size: NA; D: TRBD1; J: TRBJ1-5; V: TRBV15; CDR3: CATSRLAGGDQPQHF; DNA: TGTGCCACCAGCAGGTTGGCAGGGGGCGACCAGCCCCAGCATTTT
size: NA; D: NA; J: TRBJ2-3; V: TRBV11-1; CDR3: CASSLGGTDTQYF; DNA: TGTGCCAGCAGCTTAGGAGGGACAGATACGCAGTATTTT
size: NA; D: NA; J: TRBJ2-3; V: TRBV5-4; CDR3: CASSPPGDTQYF; DNA: TGTGCCAGCAGCCCCCCAGGAGATACGCAGTATTTT
size: NA; D: TRBD1; J: TRBJ2-3; V: TRBV7-8; CDR3: CASSLLVGQGADTQYF; DNA: TGTGCCAGCAGCTTACTCGTGGGACAGGGAGCAGATACGCAGTATTTT
size: NA; D: NA; J: TRBJ1-1; V: TRBV19; CDR3: CASSVGHENTEAFF; DNA: TGTGCCAGTAGTGTAGGACATGAGAACACTGAAGCTTTCTTT
size: NA; D: TRBD2; J: TRBJ2-7; V: TRBV5-5; CDR3: CASSLGGLADNEQYF; DNA: TGTGCCAGCAGTCTTGGAGGGCTAGCGGATAACGAGCAGTACTTC
size: NA; D: NA; J: TRBJ2-7; V: TRBV3-1/TRBV3-2; CDR3: CASSHTTGLPSYEQYFEDQGGYF; DNA: NA